The source of this T cell receptor beta chain is a study of blood T cell repertoires in COVID-19. About the study: PBMCs, B-cell-depleted T cells, or T cells provided the cDNA or gDNA that made up the material.

As processed by the authors: Estimation of nucleated cell counts relied on the amplification of reference gene primers. Profiled with immunoSEQ multiplex PCR; TCRdb holds only in-frame clones, not every one. That table furnishes V, J and clone size, whereas the DNA furnished D and trimming. The sample has 65,000 or so clones; about four fifths are singletons. V lost 0 bases and J lost 2, with 8 bases in between. This CDR3 region has 14 residues. Per germline, CDR1 MGHRA and CDR2 YSYEKL. This clonotype was obtained from a woman aged 70 to 79 with acute or convalescent COVID-19. The sequenced sample consisted of peripheral blood. J is TRBJ2-7 and V is TRBV4-1; weak D call: TRBD2 (5 bases). CDR3 protein: CASSQEVEAYEQYF. In DNA form, the CDR3 reads TGCGCCAGCAGCCAAGAGGTGGAGGCCTACGAGCAGTACTTC.